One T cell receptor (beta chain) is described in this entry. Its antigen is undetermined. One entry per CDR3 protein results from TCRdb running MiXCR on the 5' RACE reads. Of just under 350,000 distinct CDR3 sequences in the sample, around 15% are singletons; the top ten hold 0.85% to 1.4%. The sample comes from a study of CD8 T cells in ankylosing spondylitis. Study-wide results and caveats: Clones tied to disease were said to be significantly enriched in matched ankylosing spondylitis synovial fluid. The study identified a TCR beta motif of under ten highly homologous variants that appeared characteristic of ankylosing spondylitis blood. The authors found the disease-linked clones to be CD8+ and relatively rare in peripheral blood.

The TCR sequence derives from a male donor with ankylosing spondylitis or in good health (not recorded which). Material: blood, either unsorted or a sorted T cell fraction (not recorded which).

The CDR3 sequence: CASSSGTVDGYTF. CDR3 nucleotide sequence: TGTGCCAGCAGTTCCGGGACAGTCGATGGCTACACCTTC. The genes are TRBV6-6 and TRBJ1-2; 7 nucleotides line up with TRBD1. J lost 6 bases, V lost 4 bases, and 5 bases had no gene match. The length of the CDR3 is 13 residues. Germline-derived CDR1 and CDR2 are MNHNY and SVGAGI (reference sequence).